Below, 26 T cell receptor beta chains from the same sample are listed, as sequenced in a study of T cell repertoires in cytomegalovirus infection (dated by TCRdb to the late 2010s). Reading the label with the study, this specimen's treatment or condition is: in vitro stimulation with specific CMV peptide epitopes to enrich CMV-specific T cells. These TCRs' antigens remain unknown. The run used an Illumina HiSeq 1500. Starting from the raw public reads, TCRdb applied fastp trimming at Q25, assembled clones with MiXCR and retained in-frame beta chains. For every CDR3 protein sequence, its rows merge into one entry that carries the most common genes and DNA. Recorded for this sample are just over 450,000 distinct CDR3 sequences; about 42% of them occurred a single time. The ten largest account for about two fifths of the sample. The sample consisted of cultured PBMCs, taken from culture after CMV antigen stimulation. These receptors all stem from a human donor in good health (CMV status not recorded). Some clones in this sample may be carry-over from other donors' samples.

This chain connects TRBV5-4 to TRBJ2-1; TRBD2 agrees at 12 bases. The CDR3 extends over 16 amino acids. Germline CDR1 SGHNT, CDR2 YYREEE (reference sequence). Trimming removed 1 base from V and 8 bases from J; junction bases left unmatched: 7. The CDR3, as DNA: TGTGCCAGCAGCTTGAGGCTAGCGGGGGGGCCTGATGAGCAGTTCTTC. Translation gives CASSLRLAGGPDEQFF.

This clonotype was detected only a few times. The gene calls are TRBV6-6 and TRBJ2-3; 7 bases are a match to TRBD2. Per the germline V gene, CDR1 is MNHNY and CDR2 is SVGAGI (reference sequence). The CDR3 has 17 amino acids. V lost 0 bases to trimming and J lost 7 bases; unmatched junction nucleotides: 13. The CDR3 protein is CASSYSTAGESGNTQYF. The CDR3 nucleotides are TGTGCCAGCAGTTACTCGACCGCGGGAGAGTCCGGGAATACGCAGTATTTT.

The sample holds many counts of this clonotype. CDR3 sequence reads: CASSFLGTGITGELFF. The CDR3 DNA sequence: TGTGCCAGCAGCTTTTTGGGGACAGGGATCACCGGGGAGCTGTTTTTT. The chain combines TRBV7-2 with TRBJ2-2, with 9 nucleotides matching TRBD1. The CDR3 runs to 16 residues. Germline lookup yields CDR1 SGHTA and CDR2 FQGNSA. J was trimmed by 4 bases and V by 3 bases; bases with no gene match: 6.

This chain uses TRBV7-2 with TRBJ2-3; TRBD2 aligns across 7 bases. There are 15 residues in the CDR3. Trimming removed 4 bases from V and 2 bases from J; junction bases left unmatched: 6. The germline V gene encodes CDR1 SGHTA and CDR2 FQGNSA. CDR3 in amino acids: CASSSTGTTTDTQYF. DNA of the CDR3: TGTGCCAGCAGCTCGACCGGGACTACCACAGATACGCAGTATTTT. Variable domain in full (rest from reference TRBV7-2 and TRBJ2-3): GAGVSQSPSNKVTEKGKDVELRCDPISGHTALYWYRQSLGQGLEFLIYFQGNSAPDKSGLPSDRFSAERTGGSVSTLTIQRTQQEDSAVYLCASSSTGTTTDTQYFGPGTRLTVL.

The chain has TRBV4-1 and TRBJ2-1; 9 bases map to TRBD2. The germline gives CDR1 MGHRA, CDR2 YSYEKL. The CDR3 runs 16 residues. J gave up 5 bases and V 4 bases, and 9 bases lay outside the gene matches. The CDR3 region is CASSPAAAGGNNEQFF. CDR3 sequence (DNA): TGCGCCAGCAGCCCGGCGGCTGCGGGAGGGAACAATGAGCAGTTCTTC.

This clonotype turned up a few times. The chain carries TRBV7-9 and TRBJ2-1; 13 bases align to TRBD2. The CDR3 contains 17 residues. After removal of 5 bases from V and 6 bases from J, the junction contained 10 bases not matched to a gene. Germline loops: CDR1 SEHNR, CDR2 FQNEAQ (reference sequence). The CDR3 coding sequence is TGTGCCAGCAGCGGTACTAGCGGGAGGGCCATTTTCAATGAGCAGTTCTTC. This gives the protein CASSGTSGRAIFNEQFF.

This clonotype was seen a handful of times. This chain uses TRBV6-4 with TRBJ2-7, with D possibly TRBD2 on 6 matching bases. Trimming removed 4 bases at V and 5 bases at J, with 12 bases between. From germline, CDR1 is MRHNA and CDR2 SNTAGT. The CDR3 is 13 amino acids. CDR3 sequence (DNA): TGTGCCAGCAGTGGGAGGGGAAATGACGAGCAGTACTTC. It specifies CASSGRGNDEQYF.

The rearrangement joins TRBV6-2 or TRBV6-3 to TRBJ2-2, with D possibly matching TRBD2 (6 bases). Between the trimmed V and J ends, which lost 8 bases and 3 bases, there was a span of 13 bases. Germline CDR1 and CDR2: MNHEY and SVGEGT. The CDR3 length is 14 residues. The CDR3 sequence: CASSLGRYTGELFF. CDR3 bases: TGTGCCAGCTCGTTAGGGAGGTACACCGGGGAGCTGTTTTTT.

CDR3 sequence reads: CASSPGAGGLNEQFF. Here the CDR3 DNA reads TGTGCCAGCTCACCCGGGGCGGGGGGCCTCAATGAGCAGTTCTTC. This chain links TRBV18 with TRBJ2-1; 8 nucleotides agree with TRBD2. J was trimmed by 6 bases and V by 3 bases; bases with no gene match: 7. CDR1 and CDR2 from the germline V gene are KGHSH and LQKENI. The CDR3 sequence is 15 residues long.

This sequence joins TRBV11-2 and TRBJ2-3, with 9 bases lining up with TRBD2. The V and J ends lost 1 base and 4 bases, in that order; junction bases with no gene match: 6. Germline values: CDR1 SGHAT, CDR2 FQNNGV. The CDR3 covers 16 residues. The CDR3 sequence: CASSLVAGGSADTQYF. The DNA of the CDR3 is TGTGCCAGCAGCTTAGTCGCGGGGGGGTCGGCAGATACGCAGTATTTT.

Many counts were recorded for this clonotype. The CDR3 protein is CASSSTGGQETQYF. The CDR3 nucleotides read TGTGCCAGCAGTTCAACAGGTGGCCAGGAGACCCAGTACTTC. This chain joins TRBV12-3 or TRBV12-4 and TRBJ2-5, with D possibly matching TRBD1 (5 bases). This CDR3 comprises 14 residues. The V end lost 4 bases, the J end lost 5 bases, and 14 bases lay between the germline ends.

The chain carries TRBV7-6 and TRBJ2-1, with 8 bases identical to TRBD2. This CDR3 region has 16 residues. Per germline, CDR1 SGHVS and CDR2 FNYEAQ. Trimming cost V 4 bases and J 0 bases; bases outside gene matches: 5. The CDR3: CASSSPGGPSYNEQFF. CDR3 coding DNA: TGTGCCAGCAGCTCACCGGGGGGGCCCTCCTACAATGAGCAGTTCTTC.

This sequence joins TRBV20-1 and TRBJ2-7; 9 nucleotides align to TRBD1. The CDR3 totals 17 residues. The germline CDR1 and CDR2 sequences are DFQATT and SNEGSKA (reference sequence). The trim removed 3 bases at V and 5 bases at J, leaving 17 bases unmatched. The CDR3 region has the DNA TGCAGTGCTAGGCTTTCTCCGGGACAGGGAATCCTAGACGAGCAGTACTTC. Protein: CSARLSPGQGILDEQYF.

The chain employs TRBV6-2 or TRBV6-3 and TRBJ1-2; 7 nucleotides agree with TRBD1. The CDR3 has 13 residues. The germline V gene has CDR1 MNHEY and CDR2 SVGEGT. Unmatched junction bases numbered 6, after V lost 4 bases and J lost 7 bases. The CDR3: CASSFQGVGGYTF. The CDR3 DNA reads as TGTGCCAGCAGTTTTCAGGGGGTTGGTGGCTACACCTTC.

This clonotype was seen a few times. The gene calls are TRBV14 and TRBJ1-1, with 7 bases matching TRBD1. J lost 0 bases, V lost 3 bases, and 10 bases had no gene match. Germline CDR1 SGHDN, CDR2 FVKESK. The CDR3 consists of 17 residues. The CDR3 region has the DNA TGTGCCAGCAGCCAGGAACCGACAGGGCCGGTGAACACTGAAGCTTTCTTT. This encodes CASSQEPTGPVNTEAFF.

The rearrangement links TRBV19 to TRBJ2-5; TRBD2 is a possible D gene (5 bases). The V gene lost 3 bases and the J gene lost 7 bases, with 12 bases spanning the gap. The CDR3 sequence is 13 residues long. Germline lookup yields CDR1 LNHDA and CDR2 SQIVND (reference sequence). The CDR3 nucleotides read TGTGCCAGTAGTATCGCCAGTCGGGGGACCCAGTACTTC. Translating gives CASSIASRGTQYF.

This clonotype occurred a few times. The gene calls are TRBV7-2 and TRBJ2-1; 13 bases map to TRBD2. CDR1 and CDR2 (germline): SGHTA, FQGNSA. This CDR3 comprises 18 residues. V lost 3 bases to trimming and J lost 7 bases; unmatched junction nucleotides: 12. The CDR3 region is CASSLGPGTSGIGNEQFF. CDR3 DNA: TGTGCCAGCAGCTTGGGCCCCGGGACTAGCGGGATCGGAAATGAGCAGTTCTTC. The whole variable domain, filled in from reference TRBV7-2 and TRBJ2-1, reads GAGVSQSPSNKVTEKGKDVELRCDPISGHTALYWYRQSLGQGLEFLIYFQGNSAPDKSGLPSDRFSAERTGGSVSTLTIQRTQQEDSAVYLCASSLGPGTSGIGNEQFFGPGTRLTVL.

The chain carries TRBV20-1 and TRBJ2-1; 7 bases map to TRBD2. The CDR3 extends over 15 amino acids. V trimming: 1 base; J trimming: 7 bases; junction bases outside the gene matches: 10. Germline CDR1 and CDR2: DFQATT and SNEGSKA (reference sequence). The CDR3 region has the DNA TGCAGTGCTAGAGGCCCTAGCGGAGCGGTGAATGAGCAGTTCTTC. This sequence encodes CSARGPSGAVNEQFF.

V and J are TRBV2 and TRBJ2-7; 8 bases match TRBD2. The V gene end was trimmed by 8 bases and the J gene end by 5 bases; junction bases not matched to a gene: 8. The V gene's germline CDR1 is SNHLY and CDR2 FYNNEI. CDR3 length equals 13 residues. The CDR3 sequence is CASFGGGRDEQYF. The CDR3 nucleotides read TGTGCCAGCTTCGGCGGGGGGCGGGACGAGCAGTACTTC.

The V gene is TRBV6-6, the J gene TRBJ2-6, with 11 bases aligning to TRBD2. CDR3 length equals 18 residues. V gave up 5 bases and J gave up 1 base; unmatched junction bases: 7. From germline, CDR1 is MNHNY and CDR2 SVGAGI (reference sequence). The CDR3: CASSKGGTSGSGANVLTF. Written as DNA, the CDR3 is TGTGCCAGCAGTAAAGGTGGGACTAGCGGTTCTGGGGCCAACGTCCTGACTTTC.

This clonotype turned up a few times. The gene calls are TRBV6-2 or TRBV6-3 and TRBJ1-3, with TRBD1 matching 7 bases. The CDR3 sequence is 16 residues long. Germline CDR1 reads MNHEY; CDR2 reads SVGEGT. Germline trimming cut 2 bases from V and 3 bases from J; bases unmatched to any gene: 7. The CDR3 reads CASSYDRGQLGNTIYF. The CDR3 DNA follows: TGTGCCAGCAGTTACGATCGGGGACAGCTTGGAAACACCATATATTTT.

The chain carries TRBV9 and TRBJ2-1; tentative D call: TRBD1 (6 bases). Germline V gene data show CDR1 as SGDLS and CDR2 as YYNGEE. This CDR3 comprises 16 residues. With 0 bases removed from V and 6 bases from J, the gap between germline ends came to 16 bases. The CDR3 region is CASSVAGQGTTNEQFF. CDR3 nucleotides: TGTGCCAGCAGCGTAGCCGGGCAGGGGACCACCAATGAGCAGTTCTTC.

This clonotype was seen a handful of times. The chain carries TRBV7-4 and TRBJ2-7, with 10 bases identical to TRBD2. Trimming removed 4 bases from V and 1 base from J; junction bases left unmatched: 4. The CDR3 covers 15 residues. Germline V CDR1 and CDR2: SGHVT, SQSDAQ. CDR3 DNA sequence: TGTGCCAGCAGCTCTCTAGCGGGAGCGTCCTACGAGCAGTACTTC. Its protein is CASSSLAGASYEQYF.

In this sample, this clonotype turned up a few times. The rearrangement links TRBV19 to TRBJ1-1, with TRBD1 as a possible D gene (6 bases). The CDR3 consists of 14 residues. Germline-derived CDR1 and CDR2 are LNHDA and SQIVND (reference sequence). V gave up 6 bases and J gave up 0 bases, with 11 bases separating them. CDR3 protein: CASRPGHVNTEAFF. The CDR3 DNA is TGTGCCAGTAGACCGGGACACGTGAACACTGAAGCTTTCTTT.

The rearrangement links TRBV20-1 to TRBJ2-5; 7 nucleotides match TRBD1. The CDR3 consists of 14 residues. The junction had 11 bases not matched to a gene; V was cut back by 3 bases and J by 7 bases. CDR1 is DFQATT and CDR2 is SNEGSKA in the germline V gene (reference sequence). The CDR3: CSARGQLAKGTQYF. The DNA of the CDR3 is TGCAGTGCTAGGGGACAGCTGGCCAAAGGGACCCAGTACTTC.

The chain couples TRBV28 to TRBJ1-1; 8 bases line up with TRBD1. The germline V gene encodes CDR1 MDHEN and CDR2 SYDVKM. V was pared by 7 bases and J by 7 bases, with 14 bases of the junction left unmatched. The CDR3 totals 15 residues. The CDR3 DNA follows: TGTGCCAGCACCATCGGGGGCAGGGGGCAGGGTGAAGCTTTCTTT. Protein: CASTIGGRGQGEAFF.